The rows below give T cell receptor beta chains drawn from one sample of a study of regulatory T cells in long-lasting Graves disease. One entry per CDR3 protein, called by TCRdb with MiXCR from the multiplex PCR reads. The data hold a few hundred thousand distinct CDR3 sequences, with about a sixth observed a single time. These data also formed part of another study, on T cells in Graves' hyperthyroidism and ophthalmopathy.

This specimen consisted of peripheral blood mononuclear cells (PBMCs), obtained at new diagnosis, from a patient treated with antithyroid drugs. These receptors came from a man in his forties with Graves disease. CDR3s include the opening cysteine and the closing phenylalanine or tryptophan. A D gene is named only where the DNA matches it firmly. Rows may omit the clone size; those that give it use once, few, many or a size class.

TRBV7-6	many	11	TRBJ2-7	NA	CASSGTSEQYF	TGTGCCAGCAGCGGTACTAGCGAGCAGTACTTC
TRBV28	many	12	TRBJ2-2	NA	CASSLRSGELFF	TGTGCCAGCAGTTTGAGATCCGGGGAGCTGTTTTTT
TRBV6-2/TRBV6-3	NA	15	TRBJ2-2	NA	CASSYEAGRSGELFF	TGTGCCAGCAGTTATGAGGCAGGGAGATCCGGGGAGCTGTTTTTT
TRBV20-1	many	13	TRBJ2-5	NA	CSATSPSWETQYF	TGCAGTGCTACTTCCCCCTCGTGGGAGACCCAGTACTTC
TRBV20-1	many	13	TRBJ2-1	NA	CSASGHLYNEQFF	TGCAGTGCTAGCGGGCATCTTTACAATGAGCAGTTCTTC
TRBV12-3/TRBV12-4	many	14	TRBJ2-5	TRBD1	CASRRTGKEETQYF	TGTGCCAGCAGAAGGACAGGGAAGGAGGAGACCCAGTACTTC
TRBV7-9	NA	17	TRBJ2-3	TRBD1	CASSFPGTGGGEDTQYF	TGTGCCAGCAGCTTCCCAGGGACAGGGGGTGGTGAAGATACGCAGTATTTT
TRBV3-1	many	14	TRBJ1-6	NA	CASSQDPWNSPLHF	TGTGCCAGCAGCCAAGATCCCTGGAATTCACCCCTCCACTTT
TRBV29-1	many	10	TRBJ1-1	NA	CSVDDPEAFF	TGCAGCGTCGACGATCCTGAAGCTTTCTTT
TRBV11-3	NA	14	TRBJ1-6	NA	CASSRGLTCSPLHF	TGTGCCTCAAGTAGGGGACTTACCTGTTCACCCCTCCACTTT
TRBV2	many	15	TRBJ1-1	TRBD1	CASSEYRGWNTEAFF	TGTGCCAGCAGTGAATACAGGGGGTGGAACACTGAAGCTTTCTTT
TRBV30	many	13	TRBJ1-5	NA	CAWSDGVGQPQHF	TGTGCCTGGAGCGACGGTGTGGGGCAGCCCCAGCATTTT
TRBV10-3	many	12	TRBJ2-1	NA	CAIDSGYNEQFF	TGTGCCATCGATAGCGGTTACAATGAGCAGTTCTTC
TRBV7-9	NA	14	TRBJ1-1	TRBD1	CASSYGQGGTEAFF	TGTGCCAGCAGCTACGGACAGGGAGGCACTGAAGCTTTCTTT
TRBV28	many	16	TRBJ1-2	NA	CASSPPSEGQGGGYTF	TGTGCCAGCAGCCCCCCTTCGGAGGGGCAAGGCGGTGGCTACACCTTC
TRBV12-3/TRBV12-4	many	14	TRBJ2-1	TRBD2	CASSGVSGGNEQFF	TGTGCCAGCAGCGGCGTATCGGGGGGGAATGAGCAGTTCTTC
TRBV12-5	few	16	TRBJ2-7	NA	CASGWARGGTSYEQYF	TGTGCTAGTGGTTGGGCTAGGGGGGGAACCTCCTACGAGCAGTACTTC
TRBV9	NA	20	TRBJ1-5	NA	CASSVVHPGGRRLINQPQHF	TGTGCCAGCAGCGTAGTCCACCCGGGGGGTCGGCGTCTTATCAATCAGCCCCAGCATTTT
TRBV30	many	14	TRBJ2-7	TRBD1	CAWSVGTGGYEQYF	TGTGCCTGGAGTGTAGGGACAGGGGGTTACGAGCAGTACTTC
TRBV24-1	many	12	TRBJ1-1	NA	CATSDFAGKAFF	TGTGCCACCAGTGATTTCGCAGGGAAAGCTTTCTTT
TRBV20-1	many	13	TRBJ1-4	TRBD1	CSALQGAEEKLFF	TGCAGTGCTCTACAGGGGGCAGAGGAAAAACTGTTTTTT
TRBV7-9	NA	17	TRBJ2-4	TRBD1	CASSLGSGTGRQNIQYF	TGTGCCAGCAGCTTGGGGTCAGGGACAGGGAGGCAAAACATTCAGTACTTC
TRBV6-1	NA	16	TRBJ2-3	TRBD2	CASSLTLAGGGDTQYF	TGTGCCAGCAGCCTAACCTTAGCGGGGGGGGGGGATACGCAGTATTTT
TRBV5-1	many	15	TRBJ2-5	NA	CASSSPTGHQETQYF	TGCGCCAGCAGTTCACCGACCGGACACCAAGAGACCCAGTACTTC
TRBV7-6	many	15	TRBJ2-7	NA	CASSYSAGTYPEQYF	TGTGCCAGCAGTTACTCCGCGGGGACGTACCCCGAGCAGTACTTC
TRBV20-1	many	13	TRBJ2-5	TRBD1	CSARDRVYETQYF	TGCAGTGCTCGGGACAGGGTTTACGAGACCCAGTACTTC
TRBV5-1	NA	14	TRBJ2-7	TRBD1	CASSSDRGGYEQYF	TGCGCCAGCAGCTCGGACAGGGGTGGCTACGAGCAGTACTTC